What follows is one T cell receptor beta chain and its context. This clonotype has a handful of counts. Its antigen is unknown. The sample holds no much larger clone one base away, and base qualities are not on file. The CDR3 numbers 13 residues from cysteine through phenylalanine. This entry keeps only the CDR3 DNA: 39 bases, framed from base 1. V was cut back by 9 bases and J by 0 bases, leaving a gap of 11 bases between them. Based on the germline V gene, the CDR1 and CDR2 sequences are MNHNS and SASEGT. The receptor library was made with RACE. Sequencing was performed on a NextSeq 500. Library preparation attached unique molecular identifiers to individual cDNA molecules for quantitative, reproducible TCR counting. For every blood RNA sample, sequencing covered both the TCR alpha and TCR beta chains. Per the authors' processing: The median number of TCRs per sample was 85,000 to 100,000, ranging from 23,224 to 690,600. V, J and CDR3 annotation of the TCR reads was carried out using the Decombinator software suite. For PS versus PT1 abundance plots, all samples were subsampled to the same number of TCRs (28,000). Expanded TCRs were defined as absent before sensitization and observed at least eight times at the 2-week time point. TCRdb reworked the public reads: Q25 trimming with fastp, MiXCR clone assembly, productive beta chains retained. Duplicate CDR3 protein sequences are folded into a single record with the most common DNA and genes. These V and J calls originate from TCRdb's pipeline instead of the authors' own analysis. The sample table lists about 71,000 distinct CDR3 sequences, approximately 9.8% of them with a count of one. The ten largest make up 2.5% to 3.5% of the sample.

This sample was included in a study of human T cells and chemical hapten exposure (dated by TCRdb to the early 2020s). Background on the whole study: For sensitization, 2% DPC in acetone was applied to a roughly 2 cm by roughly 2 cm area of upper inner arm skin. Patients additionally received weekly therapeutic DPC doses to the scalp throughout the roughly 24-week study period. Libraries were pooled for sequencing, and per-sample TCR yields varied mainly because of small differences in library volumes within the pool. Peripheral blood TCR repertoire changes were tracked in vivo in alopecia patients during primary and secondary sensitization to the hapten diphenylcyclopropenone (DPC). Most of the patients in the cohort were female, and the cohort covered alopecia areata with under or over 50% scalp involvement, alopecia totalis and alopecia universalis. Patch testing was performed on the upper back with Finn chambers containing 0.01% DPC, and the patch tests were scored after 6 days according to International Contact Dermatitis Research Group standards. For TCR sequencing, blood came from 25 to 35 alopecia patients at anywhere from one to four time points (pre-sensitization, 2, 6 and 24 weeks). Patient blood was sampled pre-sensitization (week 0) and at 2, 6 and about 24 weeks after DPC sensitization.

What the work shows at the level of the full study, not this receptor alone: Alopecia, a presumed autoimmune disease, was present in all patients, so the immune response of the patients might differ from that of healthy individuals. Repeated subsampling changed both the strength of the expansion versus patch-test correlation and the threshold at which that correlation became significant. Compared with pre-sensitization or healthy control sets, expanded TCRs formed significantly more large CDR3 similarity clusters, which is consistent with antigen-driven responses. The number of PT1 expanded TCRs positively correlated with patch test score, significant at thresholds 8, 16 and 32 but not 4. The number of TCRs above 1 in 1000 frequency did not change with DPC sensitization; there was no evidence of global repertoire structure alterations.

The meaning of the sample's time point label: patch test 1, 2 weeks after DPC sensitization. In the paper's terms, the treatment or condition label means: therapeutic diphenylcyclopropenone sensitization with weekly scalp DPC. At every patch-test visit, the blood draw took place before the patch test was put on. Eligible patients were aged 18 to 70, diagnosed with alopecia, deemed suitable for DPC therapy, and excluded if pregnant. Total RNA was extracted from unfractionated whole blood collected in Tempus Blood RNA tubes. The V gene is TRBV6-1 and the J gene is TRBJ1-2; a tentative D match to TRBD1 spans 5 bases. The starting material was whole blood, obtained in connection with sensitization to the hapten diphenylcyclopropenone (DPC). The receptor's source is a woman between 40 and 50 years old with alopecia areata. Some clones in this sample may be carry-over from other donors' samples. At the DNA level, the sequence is TGTGCCAGGTCGACAGCTCCTAACTATGGCTACACCTTC. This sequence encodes CARSTAPNYGYTF.